This is a list of T cell receptor beta chains from one sample in a study of identical twins. Each CDR3 protein gets one entry after TCRdb re-called the 5' RACE reads with MiXCR. The repertoire includes under 250,000 distinct CDR3 sequences, 7.5% of them detected once, and 1.9% sits in the top ten. Separately, the same data were catalogued under a study of yellow fever vaccine responses in identical twins.

Input material: memory (CD45RO+) T cells sorted from blood. These receptors originate from a woman aged 18-30 years in good health. Both conserved end residues are part of each CDR3. D genes are given only for firm matches. Rows give clone size only sometimes, using once, few, many, or a class for an expanded clone.

v_call,j_call,clone_size,d_call,cdr3_nt,cdr3_aa
TRBV29-1,TRBJ2-3,many,.,TGCAGCGTAACTGGACTGGCAGATACGCAGTATTTT,CSVTGLADTQYF
TRBV19,TRBJ2-1,few,.,TGTGCCAGTAGTACCAAGTGGCGTAGCTCCTACAATGAGCAGTTCTTC,CASSTKWRSSYNEQFF
TRBV27,TRBJ1-6,few,.,TGTGCCAGCAGTTCGGCAGGGTTGAATTCACCCCTCCACTTT,CASSSAGLNSPLHF
TRBV20-1,TRBJ2-3,few,.,TGCAGTGCTAGAGATCAAAGGAGGATGTACACAGATACGCAGTATTTT,CSARDQRRMYTDTQYF
TRBV5-1,TRBJ2-1,many,TRBD2,TGCGCCAGCAGCTACCCCCTGACTAGCGGGATCCAACCCTACAATGAGCAGTTCTTC,CASSYPLTSGIQPYNEQFF
TRBV9,TRBJ2-7,many,TRBD1,TGTGCCAGCAGCTCAACAGGGGGGAACTACGAGCAGTACTTC,CASSSTGGNYEQYF
TRBV5-1,TRBJ2-7,many,.,TGCGCCAGCAGCTTGGGGCTGGGTAGCTCCTACGAGCAGTACTTC,CASSLGLGSSYEQYF
TRBV6-2/TRBV6-3,TRBJ1-2,.,.,TGTGCCAGCAGTTTTCCAGCAGGGTATGGCTACACCTTC,CASSFPAGYGYTF
TRBV25-1,TRBJ2-1,few,TRBD2,TGTGCCAGCGGGGGAGGGGTAACTGAGCAGTTCTTC,CASGGGVTEQFF
TRBV20-1,TRBJ2-1,.,.,TGCAGTGCCCCGGGGCTCGTAAATGAGCAGTTCTTC,CSAPGLVNEQFF